The next 21 T cell receptor beta chains were all read from a single sample in a study of T-cell reconstitution after alpha-beta-depleted transplantation in children. TCRbeta library construction was performed incorporating unique molecular identifiers. In TCRdb, the PCR reads were re-called with MiXCR into one record per CDR3 protein. The table lists approximately 190,000 distinct CDR3 sequences, 5.5% to 7% of them singletons. The sample in question was PBMCs, obtained before TCRalphabeta/CD19-depleted stem cell transplant. The receptors here all came from a girl under three years old with combined immunodeficiency, due to receive a stem cell transplant.

On this clonotype: Possible read error: a much larger clone is one base away. This chain joins TRBV20-1 and TRBJ2-3; 8 bases align to TRBD2. V trimming: 3 bases; J trimming: 1 base; junction bases outside the gene matches: 6. CDR3 size: 15 residues. Germline V lookup: CDR1 DFQATT, CDR2 SNEGSKA (reference sequence). CDR3 coding DNA: TGCAGTGCTAGTAGCGGGGCTAGCGGCACAGATACGCAGTATTTT. It is translated as CSASSGASGTDTQYF.

This clonotype came up many times. The chain links TRBV6-5 to TRBJ1-1; 8 nucleotides match TRBD1. Trimming at V came to 2 bases and at J to 7 bases, leaving 6 bases not matched to a gene. The V gene's germline CDR1 is MNHEY and CDR2 SVGAGI. CDR3 length: 14 amino acids. In DNA, the CDR3 is TGTGCCAGCAGTTACGACAGGGGTAGGGGTGAAGCTTTCTTT. Encoded protein: CASSYDRGRGEAFF.

This clonotype occurred many times. The chain employs TRBV20-1 and TRBJ2-2; the D gene is possibly TRBD2 (6 bases). The CDR3 runs to 12 residues. CDR1 and CDR2 (germline): DFQATT, SNEGSKA (reference sequence). Deletions cut 8 bases from V and 6 bases from J, with 13 bases between. CDR3 in amino acids: CSPTSISGELFF. The CDR3 region has the DNA TGCAGTCCCACTAGCATTTCCGGGGAGCTGTTTTTT.

The V gene is TRBV28, the J gene TRBJ2-7; no clear D gene. This CDR3 contains 13 residues. From germline, CDR1 is MDHEN and CDR2 SYDVKM. The germline V and J ends were trimmed by 5 bases and 5 bases, with 13 bases remaining between them. The CDR3, as DNA: TGTGCCAGCAGTCCCCCGGGCCTGAACGAGCAGTACTTC. Amino acid sequence: CASSPPGLNEQYF.

This clonotype was seen many times. The chain combines TRBV2 with TRBJ2-7, with a possible D match to TRBD2 (5 bases). Germline CDR1 is SNHLY and CDR2 is FYNNEI. The CDR3 runs 13 residues. Trimming took 4 bases from V and 1 from J, leaving 8 bases between them. The CDR3 nucleotides read TGTGCCAGCAGTGGCGGGTTATCCTACGAGCAGTACTTC. Amino acids: CASSGGLSYEQYF.

This clonotype was found many times. The V gene is TRBV4-3, the J gene TRBJ2-1; no reliable D call. Trimming cost V 0 bases and J 2 bases, with 14 bases left between them. This CDR3 comprises 17 residues. Germline V lookup: CDR1 LGHNA, CDR2 YSLEER. The CDR3 is CASSQDLMAGAYNEQFF. CDR3 nucleotide sequence: TGCGCCAGCAGCCAAGATTTAATGGCCGGAGCCTACAATGAGCAGTTCTTC.

This clonotype was seen at least ten times. CDR3 sequence reads: CASSPGTNYGYTF. DNA for the CDR3: TGTGCCAGCAGTCCCGGGACAAATTATGGCTACACCTTC. The V gene is TRBV28, the J gene TRBJ1-2; tentatively, D is TRBD1 (6 bases). Trimming cost V 5 bases and J 5 bases, with 12 bases left between them. The CDR3 runs to 13 residues. Germline V CDR1 and CDR2: MDHEN, SYDVKM.

This clonotype was seen many times. V is TRBV5-6 and J is TRBJ2-1; 7 nucleotides agree with TRBD1. The CDR3 contains 15 residues. Germline lookup yields CDR1 SGHDT and CDR2 YYEEEE. V gave up 0 bases and J gave up 5 bases; unmatched junction bases: 5. The CDR3 bases are TGTGCCAGCAGCTTGGACAGGGGTTGGGACAATGAGCAGTTCTTC. It translates to CASSLDRGWDNEQFF.

Ten or more counts support this clonotype. The gene calls are TRBV7-6 and TRBJ2-5; D gene uncertain. CDR1 and CDR2 (germline): SGHVS, FNYEAQ. This CDR3 is 15 amino acids long. Trimming took off 1 base at V and 2 bases at J, with 11 bases between the two ends. The CDR3 nucleotides are TGTGCCAGCAGCTTAGAAGAGGTGGGTCAAGAGACCCAGTACTTC. Translation gives CASSLEEVGQETQYF.

This clonotype has a count of ten or more. This chain links TRBV20-1 with TRBJ2-3; D may be TRBD1 (6 bases). Germline CDR1 is DFQATT and CDR2 is SNEGSKA (reference sequence). V was pared by 2 bases and J by 0 bases, with 15 bases between. The CDR3 is 16 amino acids. The CDR3 protein is CSARPSGAASTDTQYF. The CDR3 bases are TGCAGTGCTAGACCCTCAGGGGCCGCTAGCACAGATACGCAGTATTTT.

This clonotype was seen at least ten times. The chain employs TRBV18 and TRBJ2-1; 8 nucleotides align to TRBD2. Trimming cost V 2 bases and J 0 bases; bases outside gene matches: 3. Germline CDR1 KGHSH, CDR2 LQKENI. The CDR3 is 16 amino acids. In DNA form, the CDR3 reads TGTGCCAGCTCACCAACAAGCGGGAGCTCCTACAATGAGCAGTTCTTC. It codes for CASSPTSGSSYNEQFF.

This clonotype was seen at least ten times. The gene calls are TRBV12-3 or TRBV12-4 and TRBJ2-1, with TRBD2 matching 10 bases. The CDR3 has 15 amino acids. J lost 2 bases, V lost 9 bases, and 7 bases had no gene match. The CDR3 DNA reads TGTGCCAGTCAAGTTAGCGGGGGGACCTACAATGAGCAGTTCTTC. Its translation: CASQVSGGTYNEQFF.

This clonotype appeared many times. The chain combines TRBV20-1 with TRBJ2-2; the match to TRBD1 covers 9 bases. Unmatched junction bases numbered 6, after V lost 1 base and J lost 0 bases. The CDR3 is 17 amino acids. Germline V gives CDR1 DFQATT, CDR2 SNEGSKA (reference sequence). The CDR3 spells CSARGAGTGSNTGELFF. DNA for the CDR3: TGCAGTGCTAGAGGCGCAGGGACAGGGTCGAACACCGGGGAGCTGTTTTTT.

This clonotype was observed once. This may stem from a read error, because a much larger clone lies one nucleotide away. V usage is TRBV11-2 and J usage is TRBJ1-2; D gene unclear. This CDR3 has 12 amino acids. The V and J ends lost 5 bases and 7 bases respectively, with 11 bases between them. Germline CDR1 and CDR2: SGHAT and FQNNGV. The CDR3 DNA is TGTGCCAGCAGCCGCCCCTACTGTGGCTACACCTTC. It codes for CASSRPYCGYTF.

There are many counts of this clonotype. The V call is TRBV16, the J call TRBJ2-1; 7 bases are shared with TRBD2. This CDR3 spans 15 amino acids. Germline CDR1 KGHSY, CDR2 FQNENV. V lost 5 bases and J lost 6; bases outside the gene matches: 10. This CDR3 reads CASSLSPGEGNEQFF. The CDR3 DNA is TGTGCCAGCAGCTTAAGCCCCGGGGAGGGCAATGAGCAGTTCTTC.

This clonotype has a count of ten or more. The genes are TRBV28 and TRBJ1-4; D uncertain. Germline lookup yields CDR1 MDHEN and CDR2 SYDVKM. Trimming pared 2 bases from V and 8 bases from J, leaving 12 bases between. This CDR3 contains 14 residues. In DNA, the CDR3 is TGTGCCAGCAGTTTAAGCGGGGATCGGGAAAAACTGTTTTTT. Translated, it gives CASSLSGDREKLFF.

The J gene is TRBJ2-2, the V gene TRBV7-2; D tentatively fits TRBD1 or TRBD2 (6 bases each). The CDR3 is 15 residues long. Trimming took off 6 bases at V and 2 bases at J, with 13 bases between the two ends. Germline V CDR1 and CDR2: SGHTA, FQGNSA. This CDR3 is CASSRGTTNTGELFF. CDR3 sequence (DNA): TGTGCCAGCAGTCGGGGGACAACCAACACCGGGGAGCTGTTTTTT.

This clonotype has at least ten counts. V gene TRBV4-3 combines with J gene TRBJ1-1; unclear D gene. V gave up 1 base and J gave up 7 bases, with 16 bases separating them. This CDR3 has 15 amino acids. Germline V gene sequence: CDR1 LGHNA, CDR2 YSLEER. CDR3 in DNA: TGCGCCAGCAGCCAAGGTATAGACACCGCACATGAAGCTTTCTTT. It codes for CASSQGIDTAHEAFF.

The gene calls are TRBV6-2 or TRBV6-3 and TRBJ1-2; the D is unclear. From germline, CDR1 is MNHEY and CDR2 SVGEGT. The CDR3 spans 18 residues. V was shortened by 2 bases and J by 6 bases, with 25 bases between the two germline ends. The CDR3 protein is CASSYAFGGSISLHGYTF. Here the CDR3 DNA reads TGTGCCAGCAGTTACGCTTTCGGTGGCTCTATTTCCCTCCATGGCTACACCTTC.

CDR3 sequence reads: CASSSFFGTETMNTEAFF. In DNA form, the CDR3 reads TGCGCCAGCAGCTCTTTTTTCGGGACAGAGACCATGAACACTGAAGCTTTCTTT. This chain uses TRBV5-1 with TRBJ1-1; 7 nucleotides agree with TRBD1. Germline loops: CDR1 SGHRS, CDR2 YFSETQ. The J segment lost 0 bases and the V segment lost 3 bases, leaving 14 bases of the junction unmatched. This CDR3 has 18 amino acids.

This clonotype was detected many times. The chain links TRBV12-3 or TRBV12-4 to TRBJ1-2, with 9 bases fitting TRBD1. This CDR3 region has 16 residues. V trimming: 2 bases; J trimming: 4 bases; junction bases outside the gene matches: 8. CDR3 residues: CASSLTITGGGYGYTF. DNA of the CDR3: TGTGCCAGCAGTTTAACCATCACAGGGGGCGGCTATGGCTACACCTTC.